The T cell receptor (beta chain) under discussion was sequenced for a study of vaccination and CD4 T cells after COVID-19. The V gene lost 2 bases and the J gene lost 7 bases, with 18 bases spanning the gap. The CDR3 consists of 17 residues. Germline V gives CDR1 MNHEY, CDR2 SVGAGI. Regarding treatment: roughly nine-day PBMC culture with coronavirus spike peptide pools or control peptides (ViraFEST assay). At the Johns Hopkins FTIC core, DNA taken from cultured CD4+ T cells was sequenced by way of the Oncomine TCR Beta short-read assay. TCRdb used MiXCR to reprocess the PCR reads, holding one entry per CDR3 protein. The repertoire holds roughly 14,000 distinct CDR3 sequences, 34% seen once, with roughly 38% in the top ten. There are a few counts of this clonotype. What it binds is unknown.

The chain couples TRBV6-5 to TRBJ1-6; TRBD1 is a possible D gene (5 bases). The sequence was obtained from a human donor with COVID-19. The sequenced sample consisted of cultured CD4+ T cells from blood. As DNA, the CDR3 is TGTGCCAGCAGTTACGATGCAGGGAGCGGAGGAAATTCACCCCTCCACTTT. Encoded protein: CASSYDAGSGGNSPLHF.